The 3 T cell receptor beta chains presented below share a single source sample, sequenced in a study of Graves' ophthalmopathy and Graves' hyperthyroidism. Amplification of the TCR beta CDR3 regions used RNA transcripts (as template). After a first-round RT-PCR with HTBI primers, a second-round multiplex PCR was run. A single record per CDR3 protein comes from TCRdb applying MiXCR to the multiplex PCR reads. Here the sample spans around 340,000 distinct CDR3 sequences, about a sixth being singletons. Material for sequencing was peripheral blood. The source is an adult man with Graves' ophthalmopathy.

This chain's CDR3 is CASSQKTGGNTEAFF. CDR3 sequence (DNA): TGTGCCAGCAGTCAGAAGACAGGGGGGAACACTGAAGCTTTCTTT. The rearrangement joins TRBV6-1 to TRBJ1-1, with 9 positions matching TRBD1. The CDR3 has 15 residues. Germline V gene lookup returns CDR1 MNHNS and CDR2 SASEGT. After removal of 5 bases from V and 1 base from J, the junction contained 5 bases not matched to a gene.

This clonotype was recorded at least ten times. The chain combines TRBV20-1 with TRBJ1-2, with D perhaps TRBD1 (6 bases). V was shortened by 0 bases and J by 3 bases, with 29 bases between the two germline ends. The CDR3 contains 20 residues. From germline, CDR1 is DFQATT and CDR2 SNEGSKA (reference sequence). In DNA, the CDR3 is TGCAGTGCTAGAGATCTACGGCTAGCGGGGGGCCATGAAGTTGACTATGGCTACACCTTC. Translating it yields CSARDLRLAGGHEVDYGYTF.

The table lists this clonotype with many counts. This chain uses TRBV5-1 with TRBJ1-1; D is unclear. The V end lost 4 bases, the J end lost 0 bases, and 10 bases lay between the germline ends. There are 14 residues in the CDR3. Germline lookup yields CDR1 SGHRS and CDR2 YFSETQ. CDR3 region: CASSQDGVNTEAFF. The CDR3 bases are TGCGCCAGCAGCCAGGACGGAGTGAACACTGAAGCTTTCTTT.